Detailed here is one T cell receptor beta chain. Its specificity is not known. The TCR beta CDR3 regions underwent amplification from RNA transcripts. Second-round multiplex PCR came after a first-round RT-PCR that employed HTBI primers. One entry per CDR3 protein, called by TCRdb with MiXCR from the multiplex PCR reads. The sample holds 650,000 to 800,000 distinct CDR3 sequences, roughly two fifths seen once. Isolation of PBMCs was performed using 8 to 10 ml of fresh peripheral blood. The V gene lost 5 bases and the J gene lost 0 bases, with 20 bases spanning the gap. The CDR3 consists of 17 residues. Per germline, CDR1 SGHTA and CDR2 FQGTGA. The data are from a study of Graves' ophthalmopathy and Graves' hyperthyroidism. Study findings and constraints: Most clonotypes expanded in thyroid above 0.001 frequency were present in blood too. Separation of ophthalmopathy from stable hyperthyroidism was achieved by a 13-signature model, at approximately 88% sensitivity and about 81% specificity.

V and J are TRBV7-3 and TRBJ2-7; D is ambiguous. The source is an adult man with Graves' ophthalmopathy. The sequencing sample was made of peripheral blood. CDR3 DNA: TGTGCCAGCAGCCTACTTACCCACCCGGCCCCCTCCTACGAGCAGTACTTC. This translates into CASSLLTHPAPSYEQYF.